The present TCR beta chain was sequenced within a study of cytomegalovirus exposure and HLA in healthy donors. PCR used 60 Vbeta primers and 13 Jbeta primers. TCRdb's table, derived via immunoSEQ multiplex PCR, lists solely in-frame clones and lacks some. There are over 80,000 clones in the sample; 60% to 80% occur only once, and about 6.1% lies in the top ten. The CDR3 covers 14 residues. The germline V gene has CDR1 MDHEN and CDR2 SYDVKM. The V and J ends lost 7 bases and 1 base respectively, with 12 bases between them. The receptor was derived from a female donor in good health and CMV-seronegative. The sample was PBMCs. The gene calls are TRBV28 and TRBJ2-3; weak D call: TRBD1 (6 bases). The CDR3 is CASTPWTGTDTQYF. DNA for the CDR3: TGTGCCAGCACCCCTTGGACAGGCACAGATACGCAGTATTTT.